These 3 T cell receptor beta chains were all obtained from the same sample, sequenced in a study of cytomegalovirus exposure and HLA in healthy donors (dated by TCRdb to 2016 to 2017). Library method: the immunoSEQ multiplex PCR assay. The multiplex PCR relied on a mix of 60 forward primers for TCR Vbeta segments and 13 reverse primers for TCR Jbeta segments. TCRdb carries this immuneACCESS record with in-frame sequences only. Its versions omit some clonotypes, under half of them owing to an unresolved V gene in the studies checked, with the rest unexplained. The sample data list 150,000 to 200,000 clones, and around 80% of these were observed just once. Together, the top ten hold 1.5% of the sample. Material for sequencing was PBMCs. The receptors shown here come from a man in his forties in good health and CMV-seronegative.

The chain combines TRBV21-1 with TRBJ2-3; TRBD2 is taken as the D call from the table, unchecked against the DNA. TRBV21-1 is an annotated pseudogene. This CDR3 has 17 residues. In DNA, the CDR3 is TGCGCCAGCACCCCGGCCTTTAGCGGGGGACCCACAGATACGCAGTATTTT. Translation gives CASTPAFSGGPTDTQYF.

The rearrangement joins TRBV6-5 to TRBJ2-7; 9 positions agree with TRBD1. V trimming: 5 bases; J trimming: 4 bases; junction bases outside the gene matches: 9. Germline V CDR1 and CDR2: MNHEY, SVGAGI. The CDR3 has 15 residues. CDR3 loop: CASSGDRDREYEQYF. The CDR3 nucleotides read TGTGCCAGCAGTGGCGACCGGGACAGGGAGTACGAGCAGTACTTC.

The chain combines TRBV5-1 with TRBJ2-1; maybe TRBD1 (6 bases). The CDR3 totals 17 residues. Looked up from germline, CDR1 is SGHRS and CDR2 is YFSETQ. The V and J ends lost 0 bases and 9 bases respectively, with 22 bases between them. CDR3: CASSLAFRGRSSGEQFF. CDR3 bases: TGCGCCAGCAGCTTGGCCTTCAGGGGCAGGTCGAGTGGTGAGCAGTTCTTC.